This TCR beta chain was obtained from a study of naive and memory T cell subsets. Both TRBC1 and TRBC2 were covered by a beta constant-region primer of two equimolar oligonucleotides. The ligated cDNA underwent four PCR rounds using SP2 and nested alpha and beta constant-region primers. An oligonucleotide with the SP2 primer and a 12-nucleotide UMI was ligated to the cDNA 3' end. TCRdb re-called the UMI-ligation and nested PCR reads through MiXCR, storing one row per CDR3 protein. The data show 120,000 or so distinct CDR3 sequences, with roughly 36% seen just once and approximately 0.88% held by the top ten. This clonotype was observed a handful of times. CDR3 length: 13 amino acids. V lost 4 bases to trimming and J lost 5 bases, with 10 bases between them. CDR1 is SGDLS, CDR2 YYNGEE, per germline.

The clonotype originates from a human donor in good health. The specimen sequenced was central memory CD4+ T cells from blood. This chain connects TRBV9 to TRBJ2-1, with TRBD1 as a possible D gene (6 bases). DNA of the CDR3: TGTGCCAGCAGCCAGGGGCTACACAATGAGCAGTTCTTC. This gives the protein CASSQGLHNEQFF.